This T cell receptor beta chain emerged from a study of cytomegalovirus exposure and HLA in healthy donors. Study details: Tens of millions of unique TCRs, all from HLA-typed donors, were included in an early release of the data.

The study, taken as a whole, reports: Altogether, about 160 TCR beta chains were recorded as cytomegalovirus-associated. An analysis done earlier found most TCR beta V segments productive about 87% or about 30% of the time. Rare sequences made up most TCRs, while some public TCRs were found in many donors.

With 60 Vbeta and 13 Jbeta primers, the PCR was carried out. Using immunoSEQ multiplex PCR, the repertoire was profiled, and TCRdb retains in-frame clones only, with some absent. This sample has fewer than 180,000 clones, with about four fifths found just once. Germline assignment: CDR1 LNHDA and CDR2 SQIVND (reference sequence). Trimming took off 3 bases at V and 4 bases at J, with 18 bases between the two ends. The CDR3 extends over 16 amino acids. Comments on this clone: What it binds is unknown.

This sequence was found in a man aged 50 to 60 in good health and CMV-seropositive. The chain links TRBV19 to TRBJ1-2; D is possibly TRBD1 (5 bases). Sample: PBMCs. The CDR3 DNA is TGTGCCAGTAGTATCCGGAGTCGGGGGTTCGGCTATGGCTACACCTTC. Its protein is CASSIRSRGFGYGYTF.